These T cell receptor beta chains were read from a single sample in a study of T cell responses to AZD1222 COVID-19 vaccine. Repertoires were generated with immunoSEQ multiplex PCR, while TCRdb's copy carries only in-frame clones and drops some. The sample yields 63,000 or so clones, roughly 87% seen once. The input for sequencing was peripheral blood, taken on day 0 of AZD1222 vaccination. The receptors here all came from an adult in good health. Each CDR3 is given with its conserved first and last residue. A D gene is named only where the DNA matches it firmly. Size values are once, few and many counts, or a class for expanded clones, and some rows have none.

DNA	CDR3	V	size	D	J
TGTGCCAGCAGTCCCGGGACAGGGGGCGGTCAGCCCCAGCATTTT	CASSPGTGGGQPQHF	TRBV6-5	few	TRBD1	TRBJ1-5
TGTGCCAGCAGTGAAGCGTGGGGTGGTTCACCCCTCCACTTT	CASSEAWGGSPLHF	TRBV6-1	.	.	TRBJ1-6
TGTGCCAGTACCTCGTTGGGACTCACGACAGATACGCAGTATTTT	CASTSLGLTTDTQYF	TRBV19	.	.	TRBJ2-3
TGTGCCAGCTGGACAGTACGGCACGAGCAGTACTTC	CASWTVRHEQYF	TRBV6-5	.	.	TRBJ2-7
TGTGCCAGCAGTGCTTCCTGGGGGCTGGATTCACCCCTCCACTTT	CASSASWGLDSPLHF	TRBV6-4	.	.	TRBJ1-6
TGTGCCAGCAGCCCCCTTCTAGACAGCTATGGCTACACCTTC	CASSPLLDSYGYTF	TRBV3-1/TRBV3-2	.	.	TRBJ1-2
TGTGCCAGCAGTGAAAGGACCGACAATGAGCAGTTCTTC	CASSERTDNEQFF	TRBV25-1	once	.	TRBJ2-1
TGCAGCGTTGGTTCAACTAACTATGGCTACACCTTC	CSVGSTNYGYTF	TRBV29-1	.	.	TRBJ1-2
TGTGCCAGCAGCGTAGCAGTCAAAGGGACCCAAGAGACCCAGTACTTC	CASSVAVKGTQETQYF	TRBV9	.	.	TRBJ2-5
TGTGCCAGCAGTACTGGAAGAGCACCCTACGAGCAGTACTTC	CASSTGRAPYEQYF	TRBV27	once	.	TRBJ2-7
TGTGCCAGCAGCCAGGGACAGGGGGCAGATCTTTCACCCCTCCACTTT	CASSQGQGADLSPLHF	TRBV7-9	.	TRBD1	TRBJ1-6
TGTGCCAGCAGCCCAGGGACAGGGGGTTGGTACGAGCAGTACTTC	CASSPGTGGWYEQYF	TRBV6-5	.	TRBD1	TRBJ2-7
TGTGCCAGCAGTTACGATCGGCAGGGGTTAACCTACGAGCAGTACTTC	CASSYDRQGLTYEQYF	TRBV6-5	.	.	TRBJ2-7
TGTGCCAGCAGCGCAACCTACTCCGGAAACACCATATATTTT	CASSATYSGNTIYF	TRBV9	.	.	TRBJ1-3
TGTGCCAGCAGTTTAAGGCTGAACACTGAAGCTTTCTTT	CASSLRLNTEAFF	TRBV27	once	.	TRBJ1-1
TGCGCCAGCAAGGAGGGGGACAGGAGCTATGGCTACACCTTC	CASKEGDRSYGYTF	TRBV5-1	.	TRBD1	TRBJ1-2
TGTGCCAGCACGAAACCGAACACTGAAGCTTTCTTT	CASTKPNTEAFF	TRBV12-3/TRBV12-4	once	.	TRBJ1-1
TGTGCCAGCAGCTTAGGCCTTCAAGAGACCCAGTACTTC	CASSLGLQETQYF	TRBV11-3	.	.	TRBJ2-5
TGCGCCAGCAGCTCCATGTCAGGGAACGGCTATGGCTACACCTTC	CASSSMSGNGYGYTF	TRBV5-1	.	.	TRBJ1-2